The rows below give T cell receptor beta chains drawn from one sample of a study of beta chain features in type 1 diabetes. Sequenced by immunoSEQ multiplex PCR; TCRdb stores in-frame clones only, minus some. The data contain some 230,000 clones, over 9.5% of them singletons. Sequenced sample: naive CD4+ T cells from blood. The source of these receptors is a woman between 18 and 30 years old in good health. Both conserved end residues are part of each CDR3. D genes are given only for firm matches. Some rows have no size entry. The others give once, few or many, or a class for an expanded clone.

V gene,J gene,D gene,clone size,CDR3 protein,CDR3 DNA
TRBV19,TRBJ2-5,-,few,CASSIDPSSETQYF,TGTGCCAGTAGTATAGATCCCAGTTCCGAGACCCAGTACTTC
TRBV30,TRBJ1-1,-,many,CAWSVQAGREAFF,TGTGCCTGGAGTGTACAGGCAGGACGTGAAGCTTTCTTT
TRBV7-9,TRBJ1-2,-,few,CAGSGSTPYGYTF,TGTGCCGGATCCGGGTCTACTCCCTATGGCTACACCTTC
TRBV2,TRBJ2-5,-,-,CASSEFVKEAGGETQYF,TGTGCCAGCAGTGAATTTGTGAAGGAGGCAGGGGGGGAGACCCAGTACTTC
TRBV5-1,TRBJ2-1,-,-,CASSRNNEQFF,TGCGCCAGCTCCAGGAACAATGAGCAGTTCTTC
TRBV5-1,TRBJ1-1,TRBD1,-,CASRFDRVRGNTEAFF,TGCGCCAGCAGATTCGACAGGGTGCGGGGTAACACTGAAGCTTTCTTT
TRBV28,TRBJ1-2,TRBD1,once,CASSQGQGSRGYGYTF,TGTGCCAGCAGTCAGGGACAGGGGTCCCGGGGCTATGGCTACACCTTC
TRBV11-3,TRBJ2-3,TRBD2,few,CASSPAGGWTDTQYF,TGTGCCAGCAGCCCGGCGGGGGGTTGGACAGATACGCAGTATTTT
TRBV6-1,TRBJ1-5,TRBD1,-,CASSRTGIQPQHF,TGTGCCAGCAGCCGGACAGGGATTCAGCCCCAGCATTTT
TRBV2,TRBJ1-2,-,-,CASRRGGNYGYTF,TGTGCCAGCAGGCGCGGGGGGAACTATGGCTACACCTTC
TRBV29-1,TRBJ1-1,TRBD1,few,CSVRLDRGVNTEAFF,TGCAGCGTCAGACTCGACAGGGGGGTGAACACTGAAGCTTTCTTT
TRBV5-1,TRBJ2-1,TRBD2,-,CASSRGLAGVDEQFF,TGCGCCAGCAGCCGGGGACTAGCGGGAGTCGATGAGCAGTTCTTC
TRBV18,TRBJ2-1,-,-,CASYGGSSYNEQFF,TGTGCCAGCTACGGGGGAAGCTCCTACAATGAGCAGTTCTTC